The 23 T cell receptor beta chains listed next were all sequenced from one sample in a study of chronic HIV infection and antiretroviral therapy. TCRdb redid the calling of the 5' RACE reads with MiXCR, one entry per CDR3 protein. The data contain about 48,000 distinct CDR3 sequences, approximately 19% of them singletons. The specimen sequenced was peripheral blood. The receptor set was obtained from an adult who had HIV and had not received antiretroviral therapy, or was an uninfected healthy control (not recorded which).

V gene TRBV28 combines with J gene TRBJ2-5; 8 bases map to TRBD2. This CDR3 contains 17 residues. Germline CDR1 reads MDHEN; CDR2 reads SYDVKM. J gave up 4 bases and V 5 bases, and 15 bases lay outside the gene matches. DNA for the CDR3: TGTGCCAGCAGTCCTGGACTAGCCCCGATGGCACGAGAGACCCAGTACTTC. It encodes CASSPGLAPMARETQYF.

This clonotype was seen once. The V and J genes are TRBV11-1 and TRBJ2-1; 7 bases match TRBD2. CDR3 size: 15 residues. V trimming: 10 bases; J trimming: 1 base; junction bases outside the gene matches: 10. Per the germline V gene, CDR1 is SGHAT and CDR2 is FQDESV (reference sequence). The CDR3 DNA reads as TGTGCCACCACTATTACTAGCGCATCCTACAATGAGCAGTTCTTC. This codes for CATTITSASYNEQFF.

The gene calls are TRBV28 and TRBJ2-7, with D maybe TRBD1 (6 bases). Trimming took 4 bases from V and 3 from J, leaving 16 bases between them. The CDR3 totals 15 residues. The germline gives CDR1 MDHEN, CDR2 SYDVKM. The CDR3 DNA is TGTGCCAGCAGTTCCATGGGGGACAACCACTACGAGCAGTACTTC. This encodes CASSSMGDNHYEQYF.

The rearrangement joins TRBV3-1 to TRBJ2-3; the match to TRBD2 covers 11 bases. Losses at the gene ends were 4 bases for V and 2 bases for J; bases not matched to a gene: 2. The germline gives CDR1 LGHDT, CDR2 YNNKEL (reference sequence). CDR3 length: 15 residues. CDR3 in amino acids: CASSLLAGDTDTQYF. The CDR3 coding sequence is TGTGCCAGCAGCCTACTAGCGGGAGACACAGATACGCAGTATTTT.

This chain connects TRBV6-5 to TRBJ1-6; D is ambiguous. Germline CDR1 and CDR2: MNHEY and SVGAGI. V was shortened by 2 bases and J by 7 bases, with 15 bases between the two germline ends. CDR3 length equals 16 residues. CDR3 bases: TGTGCCAGCAGTTACGGTTCCGGGTGGACGAATTCACCCCTCCACTTT. This gives the protein CASSYGSGWTNSPLHF.

This chain joins TRBV28 and TRBJ1-3; D not certain. The CDR3 has 15 amino acids. Germline V lookup: CDR1 MDHEN, CDR2 SYDVKM. The CDR3 region has the DNA TGTGCGGTCATCTCAGACCGGAGCTCTGGAAACACCATATATTTT. Translation gives CAVISDRSSGNTIYF.

This clonotype has only a few counts. The chain carries TRBV25-1 and TRBJ2-7; D is uncertain. This CDR3 is 11 amino acids long. Trimming shortened V by 6 bases and J by 0 bases, and 3 bases separated the two germline ends. Per germline, CDR1 MGHDK and CDR2 SYGVNS. The CDR3 reads CASRDSYEQYF. The DNA for the CDR3 is TGTGCCAGCAGAGACTCCTACGAGCAGTACTTC.

V and J are TRBV12-3 or TRBV12-4 and TRBJ2-3; a possible D gene is TRBD2 (5 bases). Trimming removed 5 bases at V and 2 bases at J, with 11 bases between. The CDR3 spans 14 residues. The DNA for the CDR3 is TGTGCCAGCAGTGTCTCTAGCTCCACAGATACGCAGTATTTT. This translates into CASSVSSSTDTQYF.

The rearrangement links TRBV27 to TRBJ1-1, with TRBD1 matching 7 bases. V was pared by 1 base and J by 5 bases, with 7 bases of the junction left unmatched. Germline loops: CDR1 MNHEY, CDR2 SMNVEV (reference sequence). The CDR3 spans 15 residues. The CDR3, as DNA: TGTGCCAGCAGTTTATGGGAGACAGGGAGGACTGAAGCTTTCTTT. Translated: CASSLWETGRTEAFF.

The CDR3 nucleotides are TGCAGCGTTGGATTAAGTGGGGCTTTCTTT. Its translation: CSVGLSGAFF. The chain joins TRBV29-1 to TRBJ1-1; D remains ambiguous. CDR3 length: 10 amino acids. Germline V lookup: CDR1 SQVTM, CDR2 ANQGSEA. The V and J ends lost 4 bases and 11 bases respectively, with 11 bases between them.

V usage is TRBV18 and J usage is TRBJ1-1; D is uncertain. The length of the CDR3 is 14 residues. The germline V gene encodes CDR1 KGHSH and CDR2 LQKENI. Trimming cost V 3 bases and J 6 bases, with 14 bases left between them. The CDR3 region has the DNA TGTGCCAGCTCACCTTACCGCAGCGGTCCTGAAGCTTTCTTT. It yields the protein CASSPYRSGPEAFF. Combining the CDR3 with reference TRBV18 and TRBJ1-1 gives the whole variable domain NAGVMQNPRHLVRRRGQEARLRCSPMKGHSHVYWYRQLPEEGLKFMVYLQKENIIDESGMPKERFSAEFPKEGPSILRIQQVVRGDSAAYFCASSPYRSGPEAFFGQGTRLTVV.

This clonotype has just one count. As DNA, the CDR3 is TGTGCCAGCAGGACCGGGACAGGCCTTAATGAAAAACTGTTTTTT. Translation gives CASRTGTGLNEKLFF. The chain is built from TRBV2 and TRBJ1-4; TRBD1 agrees at 8 bases. Germline V CDR1 and CDR2: SNHLY, FYNNEI. The CDR3 spans 15 residues. The V gene end was trimmed by 6 bases and the J gene end by 4 bases; junction bases not matched to a gene: 7. Full variable domain (remainder filled in from reference TRBV2 and TRBJ1-4): EPEVTQTPSHQVTQMGQEVILRCVPISNHLYFYWYRQILGQKVEFLVSFYNNEISEKSEIFDDQFSVERPDGSNFTLKIRSTKLEDSAMYFCASRTGTGLNEKLFFGSGTQLSVL.

This clonotype has only a few counts. The V call is TRBV10-3, the J call TRBJ2-5; TRBD1 agrees at 8 bases. Germline V gene sequence: CDR1 ENHRY, CDR2 SYGVKD. The CDR3 loop spans 15 amino acids. V was pared by 8 bases and J by 1 base, with 9 bases of the junction left unmatched. CDR3 DNA sequence: TGTGCCATCCGAGGGGACAGGTCCTTCCAAGAGACCCAGTACTTC. This sequence encodes CAIRGDRSFQETQYF.

V and J are TRBV2 and TRBJ2-1; D may be TRBD1 (6 bases). V was cut by 2 bases and J by 5 bases, with 13 bases left in between. The CDR3 runs to 15 residues. From germline, CDR1 is SNHLY and CDR2 FYNNEI. This CDR3 reads CASSERRQVNNEQFF. CDR3 bases: TGTGCCAGCAGTGAAAGACGACAGGTAAACAATGAGCAGTTCTTC.

This clonotype was seen a few times. V is TRBV10-1 and J is TRBJ1-4; the D is unclear. Trimming took 4 bases from V and 3 from J, leaving 6 bases between them. CDR1 and CDR2 (germline): WNHNN, SYGVQD (reference sequence). The CDR3 covers 13 residues. The CDR3 region is CASSAGANEKLFF. In DNA form, the CDR3 reads TGCGCCAGCAGTGCCGGAGCTAATGAAAAACTGTTTTTT.

This chain links TRBV5-1 with TRBJ2-1; D unclear. Germline V gene sequence: CDR1 SGHRS, CDR2 YFSETQ. V was cut by 7 bases and J by 8 bases, with 16 bases left in between. The CDR3 sequence is 13 residues long. The CDR3 protein is CASLGQNEDEQFF. Written as DNA, the CDR3 is TGCGCCAGCTTAGGCCAAAACGAGGATGAGCAGTTCTTC.

This clonotype turned up a few times. The chain employs TRBV28 and TRBJ1-2, with TRBD1 matching over 7 bases. Germline lookup yields CDR1 MDHEN and CDR2 SYDVKM. With V trimmed by 8 bases and J by 3 bases, 9 bases remained unmatched. The length of the CDR3 is 14 residues. The DNA of the CDR3 is TGTGCCAGCCTCCTGACAGGGACCCACTATGGCTACACCTTC. Translated, it gives CASLLTGTHYGYTF.

The chain carries TRBV6-6 and TRBJ2-7, with TRBD2 matching 10 bases. J lost 5 bases, V lost 4 bases, and 2 bases had no gene match. CDR1 MNHNY and CDR2 SVGAGI come from the germline V gene (reference sequence). The CDR3 length is 13 residues. The CDR3 DNA reads as TGTGCCAGCAGTTTCACTAGCGGGAACGAGCAGTACTTC. Its translation: CASSFTSGNEQYF.

The CDR3 sequence: CASSLELAPQYEQYF. Here the CDR3 DNA reads TGTGCCAGCAGCTTAGAACTAGCCCCTCAATACGAGCAGTACTTC. The V and J genes are TRBV7-2 and TRBJ2-7; maybe TRBD2 (6 bases). Per the germline V gene, CDR1 is SGHTA and CDR2 is FQGNSA. With 1 base removed from V and 4 bases from J, the gap between germline ends came to 14 bases. The CDR3 is 15 amino acids.

A few counts support this clonotype. The rearrangement joins TRBV5-1 to TRBJ2-1; D possibly corresponds to TRBD2 (6 bases). Deletions cut 2 bases from V and 5 bases from J, with 14 bases between. The germline V gene has CDR1 SGHRS and CDR2 YFSETQ. This CDR3 spans 15 amino acids. The CDR3 region has the DNA TGCGCCAGCAGCTTAGAACTAGCCGGTAACAATGAGCAGTTCTTC. Encoded protein: CASSLELAGNNEQFF.

In this sample, this clonotype turned up a few times. The chain is built from TRBV30 and TRBJ2-3; 7 nucleotides match TRBD1. J was trimmed by 4 bases and V by 3 bases; bases with no gene match: 4. The CDR3 contains 13 residues. Germline values: CDR1 GTSNPN, CDR2 SVGIG (reference sequence). The CDR3 DNA follows: TGTGCCTGGAGGAACCAGGGGGCAGATACGCAGTATTTT. Translating it yields CAWRNQGADTQYF.

DNA of the CDR3: TGTGCCAGCAGCCATCCCCTCTATGGCTACACCTTC. Translated: CASSHPLYGYTF. This chain uses TRBV12-3 or TRBV12-4 with TRBJ1-2; the D is unclear. The CDR3 spans 12 residues. V was shortened by 6 bases and J by 4 bases, with 9 bases between the two germline ends.

The rearrangement links TRBV3-1 to TRBJ2-3; no firm D call. The CDR3 totals 13 residues. Germline V gene lookup returns CDR1 LGHDT and CDR2 YNNKEL (reference sequence). The V end was cut by 5 bases, the J end by 3 bases, with 9 bases between. The CDR3 here is CASSSRPTDTQYF. The CDR3 coding sequence is TGTGCCAGCAGCTCCCGTCCTACAGATACGCAGTATTTT.